This T cell receptor beta chain was retrieved from a study of T cell responses to AZD1222 COVID-19 vaccine. Assay used: immunoSEQ multiplex PCR; TCRdb lists only in-frame clones, some missing. The table includes some 150,000 clones, 90% to 95% detected once. A word on this clone: Its antigen is not identified.

Points from the study as a whole: None of the repertoires were sampled until the peak T cell response had passed.

The germline V gene has CDR1 LGHNA and CDR2 YNFKEQ. V lost 0 bases and J lost 7; bases outside the gene matches: 9. This CDR3 contains 15 residues. Sequencing used peripheral blood, obtained on day 0 of MenACWY control vaccination. The chain uses TRBV4-2 and TRBJ2-7; 7 bases line up with TRBD2. The sequence came from an adult in good health. The CDR3: CASSQELAGSREQYF. The CDR3 bases are TGTGCCAGCAGCCAAGAATTAGCGGGTTCGAGAGAGCAGTACTTC.